In its sample, the clone carrying this T cell receptor beta chain was seen a few times. Primers for the PCR totalled 60 Vbeta and 13 Jbeta. The repertoire was sequenced with immunoSEQ multiplex PCR; TCRdb's copy has only in-frame clones and lacks some. This table has approximately 90,000 clones, about 78% appearing once. The sample comes from a study of cytomegalovirus exposure and HLA in healthy donors. Source material: PBMCs. This TCR was recovered from a middle-aged man in good health and CMV-seronegative.

The CDR3 reads CASSSPQQGTSGGANYKEQFF. For the CDR3, the DNA is TGTGCCAGCAGCTCTCCACAACAGGGAACGAGCGGGGGGGCCAATTATAAGGAGCAGTTCTTC. The genes are TRBV7-8 and TRBJ2-1; 10 nucleotides agree with TRBD2. The CDR3 totals 21 residues. The germline V gene has CDR1 SGHVS and CDR2 FQNEAQ. J gave up 10 bases and V 4 bases, and 28 bases lay outside the gene matches.